One sample yielded the 17 T cell receptor beta chains listed below, sequenced in a study of blood T cell repertoires in COVID-19. Sequencing was performed with immunoSEQ multiplex PCR; in TCRdb, only in-frame clones are kept and a portion is missing. Of more than 45,000 clones in the sample, approximately 83% were seen once. The source material was peripheral blood. The origin of the receptors is a man aged 35-49 years with acute or convalescent COVID-19.

This rearrangement joins TRBV28 to TRBJ1-3; D may be TRBD1 (5 bases). CDR1 and CDR2 (germline): MDHEN, SYDVKM. The CDR3 totals 14 residues. Trimming removed 3 bases from V and 2 bases from J, with 8 bases in between. The CDR3 is CASSFPGTGNTIYF. The CDR3 region has the DNA TGTGCCAGCAGTTTCCCAGGGACTGGAAACACCATATATTTT. The whole variable domain, filled in from reference TRBV28 and TRBJ1-3, reads DVKVTQSSRYLVKRTGEKVFLECVQDMDHENMFWYRQDPGLGLRLIYFSYDVKMKEKGDIPEGYSVSREKKERFSLILESASTNQTSMYLCASSFPGTGNTIYFGEGSWLTVV.

This chain uses TRBV10-3 with TRBJ1-1, with 9 bases fitting TRBD1. This CDR3 contains 15 residues. V was clipped by 5 bases and J by 4 bases; unmatched bases: 8. CDR1 ENHRY and CDR2 SYGVKD come from the germline V gene. The chain's CDR3 is CAISSGQGGSTEAFF. CDR3 coding DNA: TGTGCCATCAGTTCGGGACAGGGCGGGAGCACTGAAGCTTTCTTT.

The chain has TRBV15 and TRBJ2-2, with D perhaps TRBD1 (5 bases). Germline values: CDR1 LNHNV, CDR2 YYDKDF (reference sequence). The V and J ends lost 6 bases and 0 bases respectively, with 17 bases between them. The CDR3 runs 17 residues. For the CDR3, the DNA is TGTGCCACCAGGAACCGGACAACTGATGCGAACACCGGGGAGCTGTTTTTT. It codes for CATRNRTTDANTGELFF.

The V gene is TRBV14, the J gene TRBJ2-7, with 8 positions matching TRBD1. Per the germline V gene, CDR1 is SGHDN and CDR2 is FVKESK. This CDR3 is built from 15 residues. V lost 4 bases, J lost 0 bases, and 5 bases stayed unmatched. CDR3 DNA: TGTGCCAGCAGCCTAAGGGACAGGAGCTCCTACGAGCAGTACTTC. Encoded protein: CASSLRDRSSYEQYF.

This clone occurred a few times. V usage is TRBV30 and J usage is TRBJ1-2, with TRBD1 matching 9 bases. The CDR3 is made up of 15 amino acids. Germline loops: CDR1 GTSNPN, CDR2 SVGIG (reference sequence). V lost 3 bases to trimming and J lost 4 bases; unmatched junction nucleotides: 9. The CDR3: CAWSSGTGLFYGYTF. The CDR3 DNA sequence: TGTGCCTGGAGCTCCGGGACAGGGCTGTTCTATGGCTACACCTTC.

The chain combines TRBV6-5 with TRBJ2-7; 7 bases agree with TRBD1. V gave up 6 bases and J gave up 1 base; unmatched junction bases: 0. Germline V gene data show CDR1 as MNHEY and CDR2 as SVGAGI. This CDR3 spans 12 amino acids. CDR3 in amino acids: CASRGQSYEQYV. The CDR3 coding sequence is TGTGCCAGCAGGGGACAGTCCTACGAGCAGTACGTC.

This rearrangement joins TRBV19 to TRBJ2-7; no clear D gene. Trimming took 0 bases from V and 6 from J, leaving 9 bases between them. Germline CDR1 LNHDA, CDR2 SQIVND (reference sequence). The CDR3 length is 13 residues. DNA for the CDR3: TGTGCCAGTAGTATAGATCGCGGAAGCGAGCAGTACTTC. It encodes CASSIDRGSEQYF. Variable domain in full (rest from reference TRBV19 and TRBJ2-7): DGGITQSPKYLFRKEGQNVTLSCEQNLNHDAMYWYRQDPGQGLRLIYYSQIVNDFQKGDIAEGYSVSREKKESFPLTVTSAQKNPTAFYLCASSIDRGSEQYFGPGTRLTVT.

This chain connects TRBV6-1 to TRBJ1-5, with D possibly matching TRBD1 (6 bases). This CDR3 is 16 amino acids long. The V and J ends lost 3 bases and 7 bases respectively, with 19 bases between them. CDR1 is MNHNS, CDR2 SASEGT, per germline. CDR3 nucleotide sequence: TGTGCCAGCAGTGATAGGGCCACAGGGAGAGGGCAGCCCCAGCATTTT. The encoded protein is CASSDRATGRGQPQHF.

The chain employs TRBV6-5 and TRBJ1-1; perhaps TRBD1 as D (5 bases). V was pared by 7 bases and J by 2 bases, with 11 bases between. CDR3 length equals 13 residues. CDR1 MNHEY and CDR2 SVGAGI come from the germline V gene. The CDR3, as DNA: TGTGCCAGCAAAAGGGACTTAAACACTGAAGCTTTCTTT. Translated, it gives CASKRDLNTEAFF.

The chain is built from TRBV19 and TRBJ2-7; possible D gene TRBD1, 8 bases. The V end was cut by 10 bases, the J end by 2 bases, with 21 bases between. Germline assignment: CDR1 LNHDA and CDR2 SQIVND (reference sequence). The CDR3 sequence is 15 residues long. CDR3 bases: TGTGCCACCCTATCGGACAGGGAGGGAACCTACGAGCAGTACGTC. Protein sequence: CATLSDREGTYEQYV.

This clone was detected only once. V is TRBV6-5 and J is TRBJ2-5; 7 bases match TRBD1. Germline loops: CDR1 MNHEY, CDR2 SVGAGI. CDR3 length: 15 amino acids. J gave up 3 bases and V 5 bases, and 9 bases lay outside the gene matches. The CDR3 reads CASSIRATGEETQYF. The CDR3 region has the DNA TGTGCCAGCAGTATAAGAGCAACAGGGGAAGAGACCCAGTACTTC.

There are a few counts of this clone. The CDR3 loop is CASSRREGRGDEQFF. CDR3 sequence (DNA): TGTGCCAGCTCACGACGGGAGGGGCGTGGGGATGAGCAGTTCTTC. The chain joins TRBV18 to TRBJ2-1; 8 positions agree with TRBD2. The V and J ends lost 4 bases and 8 bases, in that order; junction bases with no gene match: 10. Germline loops: CDR1 KGHSH, CDR2 LQKENI. This CDR3 comprises 15 residues.

This chain uses TRBV4-1 with TRBJ1-6; 7 nucleotides line up with TRBD1. The germline V gene encodes CDR1 MGHRA and CDR2 YSYEKL. Unmatched junction bases numbered 6, after V lost 4 bases and J lost 9 bases. The CDR3 is 14 amino acids. The CDR3 DNA reads as TGCGCCAGCAGCCCGGACAGGAATGGTTCACCCCTCCACTTT. Its translation is CASSPDRNGSPLHF.

The rearrangement links TRBV5-1 to TRBJ2-1, with 9 bases aligning to TRBD1. J was trimmed by 6 bases and V by 3 bases; bases with no gene match: 7. The V gene's germline CDR1 is SGHRS and CDR2 YFSETQ. The CDR3 extends over 15 amino acids. The CDR3 is CASSSDRGFINEQFF. DNA of the CDR3: TGCGCCAGCAGCTCGGACAGGGGCTTCATCAATGAGCAGTTCTTC.

The CDR3 coding sequence is TGCGCCAGCAGTGACAGGGGCTCAGATAATTCACCCCTCCACTTT. This gives the protein CASSDRGSDNSPLHF. The chain joins TRBV10-2 to TRBJ1-6; the D gene is possibly TRBD1 (6 bases). The CDR3 sequence is 15 residues long. CDR1 WSHSY and CDR2 SAAADI come from the germline V gene. With 3 bases removed from V and 5 bases from J, the gap between germline ends came to 11 bases.

This chain uses TRBV6-6 with TRBJ2-5, with TRBD1 matching over 8 bases. The germline CDR1 and CDR2 sequences are MNHNY and SVGAGI (reference sequence). This CDR3 region has 15 residues. V shed 6 bases and J 5 bases; nucleotides not matched to a gene: 11. CDR3 protein: CASRPGQGSVETQYF. CDR3 DNA sequence: TGTGCCAGCAGGCCAGGACAGGGTTCGGTGGAGACCCAGTACTTC.

This rearrangement joins TRBV5-5 to TRBJ2-1, with TRBD1 matching 9 bases. Germline CDR1 is SGHKS and CDR2 is YYEKEE (reference sequence). This CDR3 is 15 amino acids long. V lost 1 base, J lost 6 bases, and 5 bases stayed unmatched. The CDR3 DNA is TGTGCCAGCAGCTTGCGGGACAGGGTCTCCAATGAGCAGTTCTTC. Its protein is CASSLRDRVSNEQFF.